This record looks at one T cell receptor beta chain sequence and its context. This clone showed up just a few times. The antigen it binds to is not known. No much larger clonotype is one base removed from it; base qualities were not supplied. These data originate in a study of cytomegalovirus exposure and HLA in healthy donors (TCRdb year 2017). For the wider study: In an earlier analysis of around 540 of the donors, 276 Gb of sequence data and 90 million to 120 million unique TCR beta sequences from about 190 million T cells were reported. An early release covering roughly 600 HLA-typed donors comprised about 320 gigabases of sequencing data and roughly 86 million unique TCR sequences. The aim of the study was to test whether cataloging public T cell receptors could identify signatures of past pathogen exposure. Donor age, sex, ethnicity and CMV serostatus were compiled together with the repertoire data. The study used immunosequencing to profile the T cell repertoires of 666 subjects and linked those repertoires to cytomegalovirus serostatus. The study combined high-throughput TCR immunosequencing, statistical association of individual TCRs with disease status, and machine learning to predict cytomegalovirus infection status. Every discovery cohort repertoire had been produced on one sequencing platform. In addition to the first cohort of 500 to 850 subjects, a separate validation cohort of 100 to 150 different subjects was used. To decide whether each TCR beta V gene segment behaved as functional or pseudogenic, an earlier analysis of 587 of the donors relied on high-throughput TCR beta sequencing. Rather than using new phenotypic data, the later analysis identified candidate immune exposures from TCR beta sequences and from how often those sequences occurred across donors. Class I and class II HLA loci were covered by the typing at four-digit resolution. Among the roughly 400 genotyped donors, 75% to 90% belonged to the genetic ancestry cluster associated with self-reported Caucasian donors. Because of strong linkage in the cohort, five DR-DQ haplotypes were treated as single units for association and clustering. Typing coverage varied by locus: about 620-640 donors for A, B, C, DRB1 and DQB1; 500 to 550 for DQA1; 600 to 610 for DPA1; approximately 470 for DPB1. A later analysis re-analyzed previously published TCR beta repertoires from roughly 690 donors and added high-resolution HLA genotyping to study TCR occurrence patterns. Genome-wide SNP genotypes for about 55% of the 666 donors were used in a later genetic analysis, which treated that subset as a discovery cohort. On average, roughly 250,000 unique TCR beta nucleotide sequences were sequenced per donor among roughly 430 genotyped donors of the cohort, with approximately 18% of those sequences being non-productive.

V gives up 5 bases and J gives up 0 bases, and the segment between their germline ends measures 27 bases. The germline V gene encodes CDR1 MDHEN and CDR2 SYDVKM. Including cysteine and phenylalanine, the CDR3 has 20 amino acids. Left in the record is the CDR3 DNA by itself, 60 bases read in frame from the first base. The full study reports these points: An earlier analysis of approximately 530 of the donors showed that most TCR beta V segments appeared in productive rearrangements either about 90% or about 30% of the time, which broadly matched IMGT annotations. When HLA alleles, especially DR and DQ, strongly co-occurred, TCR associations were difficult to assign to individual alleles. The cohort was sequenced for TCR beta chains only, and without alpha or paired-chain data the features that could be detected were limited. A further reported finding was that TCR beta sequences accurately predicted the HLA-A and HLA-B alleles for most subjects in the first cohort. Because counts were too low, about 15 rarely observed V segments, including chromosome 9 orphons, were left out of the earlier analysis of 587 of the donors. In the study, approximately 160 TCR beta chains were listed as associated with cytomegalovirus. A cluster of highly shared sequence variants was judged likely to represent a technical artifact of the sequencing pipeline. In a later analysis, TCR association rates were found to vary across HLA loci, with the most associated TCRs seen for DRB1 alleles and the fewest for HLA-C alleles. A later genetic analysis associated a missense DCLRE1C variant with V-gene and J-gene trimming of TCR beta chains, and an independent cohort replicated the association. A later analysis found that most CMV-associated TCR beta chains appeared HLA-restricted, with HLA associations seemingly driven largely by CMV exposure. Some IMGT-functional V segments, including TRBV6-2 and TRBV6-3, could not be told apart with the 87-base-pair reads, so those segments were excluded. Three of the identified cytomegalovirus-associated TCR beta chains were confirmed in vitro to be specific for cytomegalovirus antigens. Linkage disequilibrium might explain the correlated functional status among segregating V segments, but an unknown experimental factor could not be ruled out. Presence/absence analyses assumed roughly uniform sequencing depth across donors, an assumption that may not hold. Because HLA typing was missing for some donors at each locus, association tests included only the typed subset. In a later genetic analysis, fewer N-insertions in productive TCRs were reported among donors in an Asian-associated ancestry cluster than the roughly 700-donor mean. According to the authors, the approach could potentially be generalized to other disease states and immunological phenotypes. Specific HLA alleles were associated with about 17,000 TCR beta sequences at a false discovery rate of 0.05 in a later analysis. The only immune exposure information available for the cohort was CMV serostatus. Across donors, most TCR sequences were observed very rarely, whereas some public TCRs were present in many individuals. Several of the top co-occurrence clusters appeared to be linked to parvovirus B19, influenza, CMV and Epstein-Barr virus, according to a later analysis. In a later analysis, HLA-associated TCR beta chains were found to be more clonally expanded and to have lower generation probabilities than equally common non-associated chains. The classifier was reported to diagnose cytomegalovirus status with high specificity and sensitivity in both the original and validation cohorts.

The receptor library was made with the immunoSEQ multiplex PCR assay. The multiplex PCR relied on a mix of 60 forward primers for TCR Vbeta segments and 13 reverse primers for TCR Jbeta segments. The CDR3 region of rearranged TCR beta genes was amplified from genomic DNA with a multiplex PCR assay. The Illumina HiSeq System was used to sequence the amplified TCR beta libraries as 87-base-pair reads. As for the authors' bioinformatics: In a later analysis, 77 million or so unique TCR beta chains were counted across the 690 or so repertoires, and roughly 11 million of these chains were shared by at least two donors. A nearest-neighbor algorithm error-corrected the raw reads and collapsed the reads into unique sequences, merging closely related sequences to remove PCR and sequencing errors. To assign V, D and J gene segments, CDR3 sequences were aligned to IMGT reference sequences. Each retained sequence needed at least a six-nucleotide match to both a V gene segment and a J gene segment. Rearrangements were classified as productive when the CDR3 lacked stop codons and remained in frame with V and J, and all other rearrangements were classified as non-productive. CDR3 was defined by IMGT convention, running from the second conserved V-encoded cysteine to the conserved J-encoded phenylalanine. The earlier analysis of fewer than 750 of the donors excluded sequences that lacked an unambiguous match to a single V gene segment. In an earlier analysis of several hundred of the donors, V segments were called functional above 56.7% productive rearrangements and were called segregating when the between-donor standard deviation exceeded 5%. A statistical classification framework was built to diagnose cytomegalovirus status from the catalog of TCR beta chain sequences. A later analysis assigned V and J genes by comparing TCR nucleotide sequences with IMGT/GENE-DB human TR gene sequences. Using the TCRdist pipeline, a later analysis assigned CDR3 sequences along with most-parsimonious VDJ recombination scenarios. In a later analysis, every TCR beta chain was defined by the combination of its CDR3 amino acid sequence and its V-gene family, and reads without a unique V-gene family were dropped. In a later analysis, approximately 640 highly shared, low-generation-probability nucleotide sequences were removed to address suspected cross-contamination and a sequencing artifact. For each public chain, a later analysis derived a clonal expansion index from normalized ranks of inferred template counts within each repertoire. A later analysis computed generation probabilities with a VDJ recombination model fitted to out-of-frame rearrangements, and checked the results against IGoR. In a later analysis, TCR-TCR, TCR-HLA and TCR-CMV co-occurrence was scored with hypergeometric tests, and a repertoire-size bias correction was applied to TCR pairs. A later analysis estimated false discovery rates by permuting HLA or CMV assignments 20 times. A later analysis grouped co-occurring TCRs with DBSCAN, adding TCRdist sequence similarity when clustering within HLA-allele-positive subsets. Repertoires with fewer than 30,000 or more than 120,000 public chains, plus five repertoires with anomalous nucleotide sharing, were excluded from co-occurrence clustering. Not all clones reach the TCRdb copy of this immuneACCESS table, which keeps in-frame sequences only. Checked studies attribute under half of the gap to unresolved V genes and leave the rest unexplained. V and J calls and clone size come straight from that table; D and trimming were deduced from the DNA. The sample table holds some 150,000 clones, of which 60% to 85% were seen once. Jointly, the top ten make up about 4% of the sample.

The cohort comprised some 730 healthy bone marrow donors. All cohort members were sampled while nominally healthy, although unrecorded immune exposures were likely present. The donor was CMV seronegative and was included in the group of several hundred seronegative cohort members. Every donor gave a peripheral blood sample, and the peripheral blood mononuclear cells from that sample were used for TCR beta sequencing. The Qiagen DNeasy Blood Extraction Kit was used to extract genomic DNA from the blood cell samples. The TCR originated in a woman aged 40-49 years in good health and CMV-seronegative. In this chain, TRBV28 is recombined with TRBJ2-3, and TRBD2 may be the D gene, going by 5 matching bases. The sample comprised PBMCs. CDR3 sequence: CASSGRFGEPYHASTDTQYF. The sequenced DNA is TGTGCCAGCAGTGGCCGATTTGGGGAGCCCTATCACGCTAGCACAGATACGCAGTATTTT. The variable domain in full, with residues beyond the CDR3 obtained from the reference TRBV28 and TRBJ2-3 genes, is DVKVTQSSRYLVKRTGEKVFLECVQDMDHENMFWYRQDPGLGLRLIYFSYDVKMKEKGDIPEGYSVSREKKERFSLILESASTNQTSMYLCASSGRFGEPYHASTDTQYFGPGTRLTVL.